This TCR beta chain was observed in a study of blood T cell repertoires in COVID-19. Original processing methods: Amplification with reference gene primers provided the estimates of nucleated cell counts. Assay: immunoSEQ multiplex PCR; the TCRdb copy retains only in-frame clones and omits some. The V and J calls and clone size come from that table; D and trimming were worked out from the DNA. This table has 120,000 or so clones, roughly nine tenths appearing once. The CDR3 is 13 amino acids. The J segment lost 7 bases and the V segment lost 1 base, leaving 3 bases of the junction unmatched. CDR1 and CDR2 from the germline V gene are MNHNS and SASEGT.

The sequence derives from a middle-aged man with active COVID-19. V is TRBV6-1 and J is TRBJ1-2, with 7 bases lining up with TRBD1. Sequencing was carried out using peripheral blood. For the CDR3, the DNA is TGTGCCAGCAGTGAAGGACAGGGTTCTGGCTACACCTTC. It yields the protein CASSEGQGSGYTF.